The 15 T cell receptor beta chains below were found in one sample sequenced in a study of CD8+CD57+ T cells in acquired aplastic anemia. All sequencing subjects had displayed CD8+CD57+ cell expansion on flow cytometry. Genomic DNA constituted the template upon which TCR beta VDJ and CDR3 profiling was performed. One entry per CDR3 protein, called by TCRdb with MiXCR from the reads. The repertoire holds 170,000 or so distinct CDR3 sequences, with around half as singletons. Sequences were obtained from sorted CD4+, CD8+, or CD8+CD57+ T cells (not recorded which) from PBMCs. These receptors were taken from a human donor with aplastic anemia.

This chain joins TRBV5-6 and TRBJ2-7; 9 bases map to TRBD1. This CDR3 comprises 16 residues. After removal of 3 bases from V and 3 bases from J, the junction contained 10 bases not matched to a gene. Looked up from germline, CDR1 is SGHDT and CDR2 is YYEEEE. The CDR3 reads CASSSLPGQGIYEQYF. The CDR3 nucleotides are TGTGCCAGCAGCTCACTCCCGGGACAGGGCATCTACGAGCAGTACTTC.

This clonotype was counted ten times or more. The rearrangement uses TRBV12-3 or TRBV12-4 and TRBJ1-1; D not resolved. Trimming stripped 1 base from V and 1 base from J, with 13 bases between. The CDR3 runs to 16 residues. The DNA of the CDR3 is TGTGCCAGCAGTTTAGAGGTCGGGCACCAGAACACTGAAGCTTTCTTT. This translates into CASSLEVGHQNTEAFF.

The CDR3 reads CASSYRRGTGGVQPQHF. CDR3 nucleotide sequence: TGTGCCAGCAGTTACCGAAGAGGGACAGGGGGTGTTCAGCCCCAGCATTTT. The chain joins TRBV6-5 to TRBJ1-5; 11 bases are a match to TRBD1. This CDR3 comprises 17 residues. V trimming: 2 bases; J trimming: 6 bases; junction bases outside the gene matches: 9. Looked up from germline, CDR1 is MNHEY and CDR2 is SVGAGI.

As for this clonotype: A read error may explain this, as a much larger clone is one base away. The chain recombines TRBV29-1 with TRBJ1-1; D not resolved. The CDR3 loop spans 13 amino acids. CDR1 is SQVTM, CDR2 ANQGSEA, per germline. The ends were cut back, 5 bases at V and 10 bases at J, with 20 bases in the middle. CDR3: CSVRTVTGTGAFF. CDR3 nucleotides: TGCAGCGTTCGCACCGTGACGGGAACGGGAGCTTTCTTT.

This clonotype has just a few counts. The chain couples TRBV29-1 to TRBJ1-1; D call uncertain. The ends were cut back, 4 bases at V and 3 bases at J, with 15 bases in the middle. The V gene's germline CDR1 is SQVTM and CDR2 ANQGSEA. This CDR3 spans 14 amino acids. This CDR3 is CSVAVRPEDTEAFF. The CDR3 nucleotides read TGCAGCGTTGCGGTCCGTCCAGAGGACACTGAAGCTTTCTTT. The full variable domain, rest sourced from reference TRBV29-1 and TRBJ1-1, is SAVISQKPSRDICQRGTSLTIQCQVDSQVTMMFWYRQQPGQSLTLIATANQGSEATYESGFVIDKFPISRPNLTFSTLTVSNMSPEDSSIYLCSVAVRPEDTEAFFGQGTRLTVV.

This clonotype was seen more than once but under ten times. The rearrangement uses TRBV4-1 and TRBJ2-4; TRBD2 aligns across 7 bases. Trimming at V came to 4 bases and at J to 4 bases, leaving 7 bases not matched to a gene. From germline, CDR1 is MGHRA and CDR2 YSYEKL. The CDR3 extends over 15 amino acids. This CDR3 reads CASSLTGEGKNIQYF. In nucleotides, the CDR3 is TGCGCCAGCAGCCTAACCGGGGAGGGAAAAAACATTCAGTACTTC.

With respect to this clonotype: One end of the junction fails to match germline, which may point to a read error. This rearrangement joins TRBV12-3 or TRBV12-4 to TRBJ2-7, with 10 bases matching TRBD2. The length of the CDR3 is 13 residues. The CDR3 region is CTSIGTSDYEQYF. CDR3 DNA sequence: TGTACCAGCATTGGGACTAGCGACTACGAGCAGTACTTC.

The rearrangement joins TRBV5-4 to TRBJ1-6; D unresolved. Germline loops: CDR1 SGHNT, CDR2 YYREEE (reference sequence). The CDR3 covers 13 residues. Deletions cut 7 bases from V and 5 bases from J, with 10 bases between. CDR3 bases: TGTGCCAGCCGGAAGGAGAATAATTCACCCCTCCACTTT. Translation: CASRKENNSPLHF.

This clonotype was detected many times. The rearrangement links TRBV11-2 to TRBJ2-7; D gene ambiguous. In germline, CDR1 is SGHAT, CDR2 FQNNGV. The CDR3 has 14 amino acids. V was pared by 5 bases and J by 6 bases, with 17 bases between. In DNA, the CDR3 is TGTGCCAGCAGCGCCGCACGTTCCTCGGGCGAGCAGTACTTC. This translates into CASSAARSSGEQYF. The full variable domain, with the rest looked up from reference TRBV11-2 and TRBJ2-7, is EAGVAQSPRYKIIEKRQSVAFWCNPISGHATLYWYQQILGQGPKLLIQFQNNGVVDDSQLPKDRFSAERLKGVDSTLKIQPAKLEDSAVYLCASSAARSSGEQYFGPGTRLTVT.

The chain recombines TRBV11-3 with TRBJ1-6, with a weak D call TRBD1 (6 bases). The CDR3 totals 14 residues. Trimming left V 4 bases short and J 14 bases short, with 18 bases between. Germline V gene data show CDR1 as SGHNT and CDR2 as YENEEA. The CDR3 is CASSSGTSPQALHF. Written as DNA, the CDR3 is TGTGCCAGCAGCTCCGGGACATCCCCCCAGGCCCTCCACTTT.

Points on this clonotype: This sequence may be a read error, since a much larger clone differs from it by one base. The CDR3 is CASSAWTGDNEQLF. The CDR3 DNA reads as TGCGCCAGCAGCGCCTGGACAGGGGACAATGAGCAGCTCTTC. This chain joins TRBV4-3 and TRBJ2-1, with 9 nucleotides matching TRBD1. The germline CDR1 and CDR2 sequences are LGHNA and YSLEER. The CDR3 covers 14 residues.

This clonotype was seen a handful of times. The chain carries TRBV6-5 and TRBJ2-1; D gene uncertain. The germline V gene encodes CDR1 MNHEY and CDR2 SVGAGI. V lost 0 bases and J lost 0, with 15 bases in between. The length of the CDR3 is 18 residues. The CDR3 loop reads CASSYSRTRRSSYNEQFF. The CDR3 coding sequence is TGTGCCAGCAGTTACTCGCGTACTCGACGGAGCTCCTACAATGAGCAGTTCTTC.

The CDR3 region is CASSPDRGTFEAFF. The CDR3 region has the DNA TGCGCCAGCAGCCCTGACAGGGGGACATTTGAAGCTTTCTTT. The chain recombines TRBV5-1 with TRBJ1-1, with 9 bases lining up with TRBD1. The CDR3 totals 14 residues. J lost 7 bases, V lost 4 bases, and 8 bases had no gene match. Per the germline V gene, CDR1 is SGHRS and CDR2 is YFSETQ. Full variable domain (outside the CDR3, taken from reference TRBV5-1 and TRBJ1-1): KAGVTQTPRYLIKTRGQQVTLSCSPISGHRSVSWYQQTPGQGLQFLFEYFSETQRNKGNFPGRFSGRQFSNSRSEMNVSTLELGDSALYLCASSPDRGTFEAFFGQGTRLTVV.

The CDR3 is CAWSIDRGLETQYF. The CDR3 coding sequence is TGTGCCTGGAGTATTGACAGGGGGCTAGAGACCCAGTACTTC. The chain combines TRBV30 with TRBJ2-5; 10 bases agree with TRBD1. This CDR3 contains 14 residues. Germline-derived CDR1 and CDR2 are GTSNPN and SVGIG (reference sequence). The junction had 4 bases not matched to a gene; V was cut back by 2 bases and J by 4 bases. The full variable domain, rest sourced from reference TRBV30 and TRBJ2-5, is SQTIHQWPATLVQPVGSPLSLECTVEGTSNPNLYWYRQAAGRGLQLLFYSVGIGQISSEVPQNLSASRPQDRQFILSSKKLLLSDSGFYLCAWSIDRGLETQYFGPGTRLLVL.

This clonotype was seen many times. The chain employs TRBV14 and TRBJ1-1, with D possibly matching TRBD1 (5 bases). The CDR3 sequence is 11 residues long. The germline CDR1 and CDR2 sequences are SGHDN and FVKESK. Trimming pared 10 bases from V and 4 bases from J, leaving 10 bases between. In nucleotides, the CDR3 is TGTGCCACCACAGGTCCCACTGAAGCTTTCTTT. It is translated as CATTGPTEAFF. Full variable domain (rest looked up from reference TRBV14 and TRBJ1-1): EAGVTQFPSHSVIEKGQTVTLRCDPISGHDNLYWYRRVMGKEIKFLLHFVKESKQDESGMPNNRFLAERTGGTYSTLKVQPAELEDSGVYFCATTGPTEAFFGQGTRLTVV.